Presented here are 24 T cell receptor beta chains from one specimen sequenced in a study of OX40 agonist ivuxolimab in advanced cancers. The data were produced by immunoSEQ multiplex PCR, yet TCRdb's version contains in-frame clones alone and is incomplete. The table lists tens of thousands of clones, 80% to 90% of them singletons. Sequenced material: CD4+ or CD8+ T cells sorted from blood, taken in a trial of the OX40 agonist ivuxolimab. The receptors shown here come from an adult with an advanced solid tumor such as melanoma, head and neck, liver or kidney cancer.

This chain connects TRBV27 to TRBJ2-1; D ambiguous. This CDR3 is built from 11 residues. V was shortened by 7 bases and J by 7 bases, with 8 bases between the two germline ends. The V gene's germline CDR1 is MNHEY and CDR2 SMNVEV (reference sequence). CDR3 region: CASTRRNEQFF. As DNA, the CDR3 is TGTGCCAGCACCCGTAGGAATGAGCAGTTCTTC.

The chain links TRBV9 to TRBJ2-5, with a weak D call TRBD2 (5 bases). With 4 bases removed from V and 2 bases from J, the gap between germline ends came to 12 bases. This CDR3 contains 14 residues. Germline CDR1 is SGDLS and CDR2 is YYNGEE. The DNA for the CDR3 is TGTGCCAGCAGCCTCGGGATTTCACAAGAGACCCAGTACTTC. It is translated as CASSLGISQETQYF.

The chain is built from TRBV18 and TRBJ2-4; D gene uncertain. Germline CDR1 and CDR2: KGHSH and LQKENI. The CDR3 totals 13 residues. The V gene lost 6 bases and the J gene lost 8 bases, with 14 bases spanning the gap. The DNA for the CDR3 is TGTGCCAGCTCTCTTGATGAGCAAGACATTCAGTACTTC. This codes for CASSLDEQDIQYF.

V gene TRBV4-2 combines with J gene TRBJ2-2; 9 bases agree with TRBD2. Losses at the gene ends were 0 bases for V and 4 bases for J; bases not matched to a gene: 9. The CDR3 runs 18 residues. The germline V gene has CDR1 LGHNA and CDR2 YNFKEQ. As DNA, the CDR3 is TGTGCCAGCAGCCAAGATCCAACGACTAGCGGACTCACCGGGGAGCTGTTTTTT. Encoded protein: CASSQDPTTSGLTGELFF.

The chain uses TRBV11-2 and TRBJ2-7; D is perhaps TRBD2 (6 bases). V lost 3 bases, J lost 4 bases, and 13 bases lay in between. From germline, CDR1 is SGHAT and CDR2 FQNNGV. The CDR3 totals 14 residues. The CDR3 DNA is TGTGCCAGCAGCTTTGGGGGGAATGAGTACGAGCAGTACTTC. It specifies CASSFGGNEYEQYF.

V and J are TRBV6-6 and TRBJ2-5, with D unresolved. Trimming removed 6 bases from V and 2 bases from J, with 16 bases in between. Germline assignment: CDR1 MNHNY and CDR2 SVGAGI (reference sequence). The CDR3 contains 15 residues. The CDR3 loop is CASSLFARGQETQYF. The CDR3 DNA follows: TGTGCCAGCAGCCTGTTCGCGCGCGGACAAGAGACCCAGTACTTC.

The V gene is TRBV7-2, the J gene TRBJ2-2, with no clear D. CDR3 length: 14 amino acids. V shed 6 bases and J shed 5 bases, with 13 bases lying between them. Germline V gene sequence: CDR1 SGHTA, CDR2 FQGNSA. This CDR3 is CASRNIGRTGELFF. The CDR3 DNA reads as TGTGCCAGCAGAAACATAGGCAGGACCGGGGAGCTGTTTTTT.

V gene TRBV5-1 combines with J gene TRBJ2-1, with TRBD2 matching 8 bases. The V gene's germline CDR1 is SGHRS and CDR2 YFSETQ. V was clipped by 0 bases and J by 2 bases; unmatched bases: 4. CDR3 length equals 16 residues. The CDR3 DNA follows: TGCGCCAGCAGCTTGGATGCGGGAGGCACCTACAATGAGCAGTTCTTC. This codes for CASSLDAGGTYNEQFF.

This chain connects TRBV29-1 to TRBJ2-1; D gene ambiguous. With 2 bases removed from V and 6 bases from J, the gap between germline ends came to 14 bases. This CDR3 contains 14 residues. The germline V gene has CDR1 SQVTM and CDR2 ANQGSEA. CDR3 protein: CSVELDRLINEQFF. Written as DNA, the CDR3 is TGCAGCGTTGAATTGGACCGATTAATCAATGAGCAGTTCTTC.

V usage is TRBV19 and J usage is TRBJ1-3; D possibly corresponds to TRBD1 (5 bases). The V gene's germline CDR1 is LNHDA and CDR2 SQIVND (reference sequence). Trimming took 5 bases from V and 4 from J, leaving 9 bases between them. The CDR3 is made up of 13 amino acids. CDR3 DNA sequence: TGTGCCAGTAGTCGGGGGTACGGAAACACCATATATTTT. This sequence encodes CASSRGYGNTIYF.

This clone has only one observation. J is TRBJ2-3 and V is TRBV27; D is uncertain. This CDR3 is built from 15 residues. The V gene lost 1 base and the J gene lost 1 base, with 9 bases spanning the gap. Per germline, CDR1 MNHEY and CDR2 SMNVEV (reference sequence). DNA for the CDR3: TGTGCCAGCAGTTTATATACCCAGGGCACAGATACGCAGTATTTT. It specifies CASSLYTQGTDTQYF.

This chain links TRBV5-1 with TRBJ2-5, with D perhaps given as TRBD1 or TRBD2 (5 bases each). With the DNA end fitting TRBJ2-7 better, the J assignment may be wrong. Germline loops: CDR1 SGHRS, CDR2 YFSETQ. This CDR3 comprises 13 residues. CDR3 nucleotides: TGCGCCAGCAAGGGGACGGGCGGCTACGAGCAGTACTTC. Translation gives CASKGTGGYEQYF.

The chain is built from TRBV14 and TRBJ2-1; no clear D. This CDR3 is built from 14 residues. The germline V and J ends were trimmed by 6 bases and 0 bases, with 9 bases remaining between them. Per germline, CDR1 SGHDN and CDR2 FVKESK. CDR3 sequence: CASRRAFSYNEQFF. CDR3 DNA: TGTGCCAGCAGAAGAGCCTTCTCCTACAATGAGCAGTTCTTC. Complete variable domain (other parts from reference TRBV14 and TRBJ2-1): EAGVTQFPSHSVIEKGQTVTLRCDPISGHDNLYWYRRVMGKEIKFLLHFVKESKQDESGMPNNRFLAERTGGTYSTLKVQPAELEDSGVYFCASRRAFSYNEQFFGPGTRLTVL.

The genes are TRBV19 and TRBJ2-3; a possible D gene is TRBD1 (6 bases). The V gene lost 5 bases and the J gene lost 5 bases, with 11 bases spanning the gap. This CDR3 is 13 amino acids long. Germline V CDR1 and CDR2: LNHDA, SQIVND (reference sequence). Here the CDR3 reads CASSGQSLDTQYF. The CDR3 DNA is TGTGCCAGTAGTGGACAGAGCTTAGATACGCAGTATTTT. Full variable domain (outside the CDR3, taken from reference TRBV19 and TRBJ2-3): DGGITQSPKYLFRKEGQNVTLSCEQNLNHDAMYWYRQDPGQGLRLIYYSQIVNDFQKGDIAEGYSVSREKKESFPLTVTSAQKNPTAFYLCASSGQSLDTQYFGPGTRLTVL.

This chain links TRBV11-2 with TRBJ1-2; D is possibly TRBD1 (5 bases). Germline V gene lookup returns CDR1 SGHAT and CDR2 FQNNGV. The CDR3 sequence is 12 residues long. The V gene lost 5 bases and the J gene lost 3 bases, with 7 bases spanning the gap. The CDR3 is CASSPGHYGYTF. The CDR3 coding sequence is TGTGCCAGCAGCCCAGGGCACTATGGCTACACCTTC.

The V gene is TRBV5-1, the J gene TRBJ2-3; D gene ambiguous. The CDR3 has 13 amino acids. Germline values: CDR1 SGHRS, CDR2 YFSETQ. The ends were cut back, 0 bases at V and 4 bases at J, with 6 bases in the middle. For the CDR3, the DNA is TGCGCCAGCAGCTTGGGTGGCGCAGATACGCAGTATTTT. Protein product: CASSLGGADTQYF.

V usage is TRBV11-2 and J usage is TRBJ2-5; D perhaps matches TRBD2 (6 bases). Trimming stripped 5 bases from V and 4 bases from J, with 17 bases between. This CDR3 spans 15 amino acids. Germline assignment: CDR1 SGHAT and CDR2 FQNNGV. The CDR3 DNA follows: TGTGCCAGCAGCCCCGTCGCGGGAATGGCAGAGACCCAGTACTTC. The encoded protein is CASSPVAGMAETQYF.

The rearrangement joins TRBV28 to TRBJ2-6, with D uncertain. The CDR3 length is 14 residues. V lost 10 bases and J 0 bases, leaving 10 bases between the germline ends. Germline CDR1 and CDR2: MDHEN and SYDVKM. In DNA, the CDR3 is TGTGCCACCTACCCCGGCTCTGGGGCCAACGTCCTGACTTTC. This sequence encodes CATYPGSGANVLTF. The variable domain in full, completed from reference TRBV28 and TRBJ2-6, reads DVKVTQSSRYLVKRTGEKVFLECVQDMDHENMFWYRQDPGLGLRLIYFSYDVKMKEKGDIPEGYSVSREKKERFSLILESASTNQTSMYLCATYPGSGANVLTFGAGSRLTVL.

The CDR3 reads CASRITGTSEDTQYF. In nucleotides, the CDR3 is TGTGCCAGCAGGATAACCGGGACTAGCGAAGATACGCAGTATTTT. The rearrangement uses TRBV6-6 and TRBJ2-3; 10 nucleotides match TRBD2. The CDR3 length is 15 residues. The germline gives CDR1 MNHNY, CDR2 SVGAGI (reference sequence). The V gene end was trimmed by 6 bases and the J gene end by 5 bases; junction bases not matched to a gene: 8.

V is TRBV28 and J is TRBJ1-5, with TRBD1 matching over 9 bases. Germline-derived CDR1 and CDR2 are MDHEN and SYDVKM. The V segment lost 4 bases and the J segment 6 bases; nucleotides outside the gene matches: 4. This CDR3 is built from 14 residues. CDR3 loop: CASSWTGASQPQHF. The CDR3 region has the DNA TGTGCCAGCAGTTGGACAGGGGCATCTCAGCCCCAGCATTTT.

This clone was seen only once. The chain carries TRBV6-5 and TRBJ2-7, with TRBD1 as a possible D gene (5 bases). The CDR3 has 13 residues. CDR1 MNHEY and CDR2 SVGAGI come from the germline V gene. V lost 7 bases and J lost 2, with 12 bases in between. CDR3 residues: CASTWGRAYEQYF. The CDR3 nucleotides are TGTGCCAGCACCTGGGGCAGGGCCTACGAGCAGTACTTC.

Written as DNA, the CDR3 is TGTGCCAGCAGTTTATCCATTCGAGAGAACAATGAGCAGTTCTTC. It yields the protein CASSLSIRENNEQFF. V gene TRBV27 combines with J gene TRBJ2-1; D gene uncertain. The ends were cut back, 0 bases at V and 5 bases at J, with 11 bases in the middle. Germline V gene data show CDR1 as MNHEY and CDR2 as SMNVEV (reference sequence). The CDR3 contains 15 residues.

The rearrangement links TRBV5-5 to TRBJ2-7; tentatively, D is TRBD2 (6 bases). V was shortened by 6 bases and J by 4 bases, with 20 bases between the two germline ends. In germline, CDR1 is SGHKS, CDR2 YYEKEE (reference sequence). CDR3 length: 15 residues. CDR3 sequence: CASTEAPLRGYEQYF. The CDR3 bases are TGTGCCAGCACCGAGGCTCCCCTGCGGGGTTACGAGCAGTACTTC.

The CDR3 nucleotides are TGTGCCAGCAGTTTAGGGTTAGACCACACCATATATTTT. As protein: CASSLGLDHTIYF. The chain employs TRBV28 and TRBJ1-3; D call uncertain. Between the trimmed V and J ends, which lost 2 bases and 8 bases, there was a span of 10 bases. CDR1 MDHEN and CDR2 SYDVKM come from the germline V gene. CDR3 size: 13 residues.